This T cell receptor (beta chain) was obtained from a study of response to subunit inactivated influenza vaccine. In its sample, this clonotype was seen a few times. TCRdb redid the calling of the RT-PCR reads with MiXCR, one entry per CDR3 protein. Altogether about half a million distinct CDR3 sequences are present, about a tenth being singletons, with the ten largest covering approximately 12%. V was pared by 6 bases and J by 4 bases, with 16 bases between. CDR3 length: 15 amino acids. Germline V gene data show CDR1 as MNHNS and CDR2 as SASEGT. Material: PBMCs from blood, obtained 40 to 50 days after vaccination. The rearrangement uses TRBV6-1 and TRBJ2-1; the D call may be TRBD1 or TRBD2 (5 bases each). The clonotype originates from a man between 45 and 60 years old who received an inactivated influenza vaccine. CDR3 DNA sequence: TGTGCCAGCAGCACAGGACCCCGGGGATACAATGAGCAGTTCTTC. Its translation: CASSTGPRGYNEQFF.